This TCR beta chain was profiled in a study of shared clonotypes between healthy human individuals. Study-wide findings and caveats: Despite large depth, rarefaction showed incomplete sorted-subset sequencing.

Sequencing used immunoSEQ multiplex PCR; TCRdb keeps in-frame clones, though not all of them. The sample consists of approximately 2.1 million clones, over 85% of them appearing once. A note on this clone: Its antigen is unidentified.

This clonotype originated in a man younger than 35 in good health. Some clones in this sample may be carry-over from other donors' samples. The sequenced sample was naive CD4+ T cells from PBMCs. Subset defined: CD45RA+ positively selected.

For the CDR3, the DNA is TGTGCCATCAGTGAGTGGGGCGGGTACGCCACCTACGAGCAGTACTTC. Protein product: CAISEWGGYATYEQYF. This chain connects TRBV10-3 to TRBJ2-7; the D call may be TRBD1 or TRBD2 (5 bases each). With 1 base removed from V and 2 bases from J, the gap between germline ends came to 15 bases. This CDR3 is 16 amino acids long. Germline-derived CDR1 and CDR2 are ENHRY and SYGVKD.